These T cell receptor beta chains were read from a single sample in a study of blood T cell repertoires in COVID-19. Some clones are missing from TCRdb's copy, which holds only in-frame ones; the method was immunoSEQ multiplex PCR. The sample comprises around 400,000 clones, about 90% of which are singletons, and 1.5% to 2% rests with the top ten. Sequencing was done on a sample of PBMCs or T cells enriched from blood (not recorded which). The receptors were gathered from a woman aged 25-40 years who had recovered from COVID-19. Both conserved end residues are part of each CDR3. Each record gives: J gene, D gene, V gene, clone size, CDR3 DNA, CDR3 protein. A D gene is named only where the DNA matches it firmly. Size is stated for part of the rows, as once, few or many counts, or as a class when the clone is expanded.

TRBJ2-5 TRBD2 TRBV15 NA TGTGCCACCAGCAGAGAGTTCGCGGGAGGGCCATTGTGGGAGACCCAGTACTTC CATSREFAGGPLWETQYF
TRBJ1-4 NA TRBV27 NA TGTGCCAGCAGTTTATCAGGGGCCGAAAAACTGTTTTTT CASSLSGAEKLFF
TRBJ2-1 NA TRBV3-1/TRBV3-2 NA TGTGCCAGCAGCCAAGACCCGGACAGAAACCCTTACAATGAGCAGTTCTTC CASSQDPDRNPYNEQFF
TRBJ1-5 NA TRBV6-5 NA TGTGCCAGCAGCGAGGACAACAATCAGCCCCAGCATTTT CASSEDNNQPQHF
TRBJ1-4 TRBD1 TRBV10-3 NA TGTGCCACTTCGGACAGGTCTAATGAAAAACTGTTTTTT CATSDRSNEKLFF
TRBJ1-2 NA TRBV4-3 NA TGCGCCAGCAGCCAAGATGCGGGTTATTCCTATGGCTACACCTTC CASSQDAGYSYGYTF
TRBJ1-3 NA TRBV18 NA TGTGCCAGCTCACCAGTGTTCCTCACAGCCTCTGGAAACACCATATATTTT CASSPVFLTASGNTIYF
TRBJ2-1 TRBD2 TRBV5-6 NA TGTGCCAGCAGCTTCATAGCGGGGGGAAATGAGCAGTTCTTC CASSFIAGGNEQFF
TRBJ2-7 TRBD2 TRBV9 NA TGTGCCAGCAGCGTAGGCGCTAGCGGGTCCTTTTACGAGCAGTACTTC CASSVGASGSFYEQYF
TRBJ1-2 NA TRBV19 NA TGTGCCAGTAGTATAGCATCCACAGGAGGCTACACCTTC CASSIASTGGYTF
TRBJ2-7 TRBD1 TRBV7-3 once TGTGCCAGCAGCGTAACAGGGGGCAATCGGCAGTACTTC CASSVTGGNRQYF